This T cell receptor beta chain was sequenced during a study of lymphopenia after photon versus proton radiotherapy. General study findings and limits: Under photons, naive T cells and diversity fell while effector/memory populations rose. Only patients who died were analyzed for survival; proton advantage is unproven.

Germline V CDR1 and CDR2: SGHRS, YFSETQ. V was cut by 4 bases and J by 5 bases, with 10 bases left in between. The CDR3 loop spans 13 amino acids. A few counts support this clone. Antigen: not known. Profiling relied on immunoSEQ multiplex PCR, and the TCRdb table lists in-frame clones only, not all of them. The sample consists of about 25,000 clones, roughly 86% of them appearing once. The source is a man aged 50-59 years with gastric cancer. Specimen: peripheral blood, collected from a patient treated with photon-based radiotherapy. The V call is TRBV5-1, the J call TRBJ1-5; D might be TRBD1 (6 bases). Written as DNA, the CDR3 is TGCGCCAGCAGCCTCCAGGGGTATCAGCCCCAGCATTTT. This encodes CASSLQGYQPQHF. Full variable domain (rest looked up from reference TRBV5-1 and TRBJ1-5): KAGVTQTPRYLIKTRGQQVTLSCSPISGHRSVSWYQQTPGQGLQFLFEYFSETQRNKGNFPGRFSGRQFSNSRSEMNVSTLELGDSALYLCASSLQGYQPQHFGDGTRLSIL.